The next 13 T cell receptor beta chains were all read from a single sample in a study of CD39 and CD103 CD8 tumor-infiltrating T cells (dated by TCRdb to the late 2010s). The library was obtained by the immunoSEQ multiplex PCR assay. TCRdb took this table from immuneACCESS and kept in-frame rearrangements with V and J called. Such tables lack part of the clones; where checked against another copy, unresolved V genes explain under half of the gap, and the rest is unexplained. Recorded for this sample are about 17,000 clones; around nine tenths of them occurred a single time. The ten largest clones capture 3.5% to 5.5% of the sample. The sequenced sample was CD8+ T cells sorted from blood. What the cell subset or site label conveys for this sample: total memory CD8 T cells (CD45RA-CCR7+/-) from blood or uninvolved lymph node. Receptors were obtained from a human donor with head and neck squamous cell carcinoma.

The gene calls are TRBV27 and TRBJ1-1; possible D gene TRBD1, 6 bases. Looked up from germline, CDR1 is MNHEY and CDR2 is SMNVEV (reference sequence). Trimming took 7 bases from V and 0 from J, leaving 12 bases between them. This CDR3 spans 14 amino acids. CDR3 in amino acids: CASKDSLMNTEAFF. For the CDR3, the DNA is TGTGCCAGCAAGGACAGCCTTATGAACACTGAAGCTTTCTTT.

The V and J genes are TRBV7-6 and TRBJ1-1; no clear D gene. This CDR3 is built from 14 residues. Between the trimmed V and J ends, which lost 2 bases and 0 bases, there was a span of 7 bases. Germline CDR1 SGHVS, CDR2 FNYEAQ. The CDR3 here is CASSLSAVNTEAFF. In DNA, the CDR3 is TGTGCCAGCAGCTTATCGGCTGTGAACACTGAAGCTTTCTTT.

This clone was found once. V gene TRBV7-9 combines with J gene TRBJ2-2; 9 bases fit TRBD2. The CDR3 is 18 amino acids. CDR1 and CDR2 from the germline V gene are SEHNR and FQNEAQ (reference sequence). V shed 5 bases and J 0 bases; nucleotides not matched to a gene: 10. CDR3 sequence: CASSPVLAGDANTGELFF. CDR3 sequence (DNA): TGTGCCAGCAGCCCCGTGTTAGCGGGGGACGCGAACACCGGGGAGCTGTTTTTT.

The V call is TRBV2, the J call TRBJ1-5; D is perhaps TRBD1 (6 bases). The germline CDR1 and CDR2 sequences are SNHLY and FYNNEI. The V end lost 6 bases, the J end lost 0 bases, and 15 bases lay between the germline ends. CDR3 length: 16 residues. CDR3 in DNA: TGTGCCAGCAGCCCCGGACAGATCTATAGCAATCAGCCCCAGCATTTT. Translating gives CASSPGQIYSNQPQHF.

This CDR3 is CASSLLGGNTEAFF. The DNA of the CDR3 is TGTGCCAGCAGTTTACTGGGGGGGAACACTGAAGCTTTCTTT. The chain has TRBV27 and TRBJ1-1; D possibly corresponds to TRBD1 (5 bases). This CDR3 comprises 14 residues. Between the trimmed V and J ends, which lost 2 bases and 1 base, there was a span of 8 bases. Germline CDR1 is MNHEY and CDR2 is SMNVEV (reference sequence).

The V call is TRBV15, the J call TRBJ2-5, with D unresolved. The germline V gene has CDR1 LNHNV and CDR2 YYDKDF (reference sequence). Trimming cost V 1 base and J 5 bases, with 14 bases left between them. This CDR3 contains 15 residues. The CDR3 loop is CATSRVGYGPETQYF. The CDR3 DNA sequence: TGTGCCACCAGCAGAGTGGGGTACGGGCCGGAGACCCAGTACTTC.

The V and J genes are TRBV10-3 and TRBJ2-7; 7 positions match TRBD1. This CDR3 comprises 14 residues. CDR1 is ENHRY and CDR2 is SYGVKD in the germline V gene. J lost 6 bases, V lost 2 bases, and 7 bases had no gene match. This CDR3 reads CAISENDRVGEQYF. As DNA, the CDR3 is TGTGCCATCAGTGAGAACGACAGGGTCGGCGAGCAGTACTTC.

This rearrangement joins TRBV12-5 to TRBJ2-7; D is undetermined. The CDR3 length is 12 residues. V lost 6 bases and J lost 5, with 11 bases in between. Germline CDR1 reads LGHNT; CDR2 reads FRNRAP. CDR3 bases: TGTGCTAGTGGCATTCAACTCGACGAGCAGTACTTC. Amino acids: CASGIQLDEQYF.

The rearrangement links TRBV4-1 to TRBJ2-7; D ambiguous. Between the trimmed V and J ends, which lost 0 bases and 0 bases, there was a span of 12 bases. The germline CDR1 and CDR2 sequences are MGHRA and YSYEKL. This CDR3 spans 16 amino acids. The CDR3 DNA reads TGCGCCAGCAGCCAAGAAACCCCGATTGGCTCCTACGAGCAGTACTTC. The encoded protein is CASSQETPIGSYEQYF.

The chain employs TRBV15 and TRBJ2-7; no firm D call. V lost 2 bases and J 5 bases, leaving 10 bases between the germline ends. This CDR3 is built from 13 residues. Germline V gene lookup returns CDR1 LNHNV and CDR2 YYDKDF (reference sequence). CDR3 region: CATSRPPWDEQYF. The CDR3 bases are TGTGCCACCAGCAGACCTCCGTGGGACGAGCAGTACTTC.

V is TRBV13 and J is TRBJ1-1; D may be TRBD1 (6 bases). The CDR3 length is 13 residues. The V and J ends lost 3 bases and 4 bases respectively, with 9 bases between them. Germline CDR1 reads PRHDT; CDR2 reads FYEKMQ (reference sequence). CDR3 DNA sequence: TGTGCCAGCAGCTTGGGAGGGGGCACTGAAGCTTTCTTT. Protein: CASSLGGGTEAFF.

The chain is built from TRBV6-1 and TRBJ2-1; D is perhaps TRBD1 (5 bases). The V end was cut by 2 bases, the J end by 5 bases, with 10 bases between. Germline CDR1 is MNHNS and CDR2 is SASEGT. The CDR3 covers 14 residues. The CDR3 region is CASSERDSNNEQFF. The CDR3 DNA sequence: TGTGCCAGCAGTGAACGTGACAGCAACAATGAGCAGTTCTTC.

V is TRBV19 and J is TRBJ2-2, with D maybe TRBD2 (5 bases). The CDR3 is made up of 17 amino acids. V dropped 3 bases and J dropped 4 bases, with 18 bases sitting between them. Germline lookup yields CDR1 LNHDA and CDR2 SQIVND (reference sequence). The CDR3 is CASSIFPPSGATGELFF. The CDR3 DNA reads as TGTGCCAGTAGTATTTTCCCCCCAAGCGGAGCCACCGGGGAGCTGTTTTTT.